Below, one TCR beta chain is given with its context. The antigen is undetermined. This entry comes from a study of vaccination effects on CD4 cells after COVID-19. Only in-frame clones appear in the TCRdb table, and some are missing; sequencing was by immunoSEQ multiplex PCR. The repertoire holds roughly 46,000 clones, with around three quarters as singletons. The V gene lost 6 bases and the J gene lost 3 bases, with 12 bases spanning the gap. Per the germline V gene, CDR1 is SGDLS and CDR2 is YYNGEE. The CDR3 sequence is 13 residues long. ViraFEST used viral peptide pools to expand antigen-specific CD4+ T cells before sequencing. Subsequent to ten to eleven days of culture, CD4+ T cells were isolated. It was two doses of either the BNT162b2 or mRNA-1273 vaccine that participants received.

Sequenced material: CD4+ T cells from PBMCs cultured with HCoV-OC43 spike peptides, taken after COVID-19 vaccination. Regarding subset: HCoV-OC43 spike overlapping peptide pool stimulation. This TCR was sampled from a human donor who received a COVID-19 vaccine. V and J are TRBV9 and TRBJ1-1; D gene unclear. The CDR3 loop reads CASTAAHYTEAFF. DNA for the CDR3: TGTGCCAGCACCGCGGCCCACTACACTGAAGCTTTCTTT.